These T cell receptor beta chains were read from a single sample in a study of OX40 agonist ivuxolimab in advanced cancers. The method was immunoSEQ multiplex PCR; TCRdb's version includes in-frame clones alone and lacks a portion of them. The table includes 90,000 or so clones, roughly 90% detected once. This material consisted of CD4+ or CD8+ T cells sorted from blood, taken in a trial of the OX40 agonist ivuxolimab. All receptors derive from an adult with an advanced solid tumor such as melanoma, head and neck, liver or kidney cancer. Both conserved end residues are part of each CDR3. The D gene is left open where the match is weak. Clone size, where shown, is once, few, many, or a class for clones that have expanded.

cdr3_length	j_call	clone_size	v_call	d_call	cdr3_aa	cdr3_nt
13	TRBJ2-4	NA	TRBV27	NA	CASSRGLLDIQYF	TGTGCCAGCAGCCGAGGGTTATTGGACATTCAGTACTTC
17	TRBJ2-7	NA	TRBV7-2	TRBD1	CASSLIKRGQGSYEQYF	TGTGCCAGCAGCTTAATCAAGAGGGGACAGGGCTCCTACGAGCAGTACTTC
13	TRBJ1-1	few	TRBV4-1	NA	CASSHKGDTEAFF	TGCGCCAGCAGCCACAAGGGAGACACTGAAGCTTTCTTT
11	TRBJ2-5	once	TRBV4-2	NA	CASSHQETQYF	TGTGCCAGCAGCCACCAAGAGACCCAGTACTTC
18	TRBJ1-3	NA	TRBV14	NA	CASSQEAQETLSGNTIYF	TGTGCCAGCAGCCAAGAAGCACAGGAGACCCTCTCTGGAAACACCATATATTTT
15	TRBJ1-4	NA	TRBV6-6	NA	CASSYGPLTNEKLFF	TGTGCCAGCAGTTACGGGCCCCTCACTAATGAAAAACTGTTTTTT
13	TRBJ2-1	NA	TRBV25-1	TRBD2	CASSLAGRGEQFF	TGTGCCAGCAGTTTAGCGGGGCGGGGTGAGCAGTTCTTC
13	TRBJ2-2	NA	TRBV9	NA	CASSPRGTGELFF	TGTGCCAGCAGCCCCAGGGGAACCGGGGAGCTGTTTTTT
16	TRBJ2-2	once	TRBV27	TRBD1	CASSGRTGPNTGELFF	TGTGCCAGCAGCGGCCGGACAGGCCCGAACACCGGGGAGCTGTTTTTT
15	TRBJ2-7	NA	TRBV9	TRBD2	CASSPAGGLTYEQYF	TGTGCCAGCAGCCCAGCGGGGGGTTTGACCTACGAGCAGTACTTC
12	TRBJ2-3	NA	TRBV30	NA	CAWSRQADTQYF	TGTGCCTGGAGTCGACAGGCAGATACGCAGTATTTT